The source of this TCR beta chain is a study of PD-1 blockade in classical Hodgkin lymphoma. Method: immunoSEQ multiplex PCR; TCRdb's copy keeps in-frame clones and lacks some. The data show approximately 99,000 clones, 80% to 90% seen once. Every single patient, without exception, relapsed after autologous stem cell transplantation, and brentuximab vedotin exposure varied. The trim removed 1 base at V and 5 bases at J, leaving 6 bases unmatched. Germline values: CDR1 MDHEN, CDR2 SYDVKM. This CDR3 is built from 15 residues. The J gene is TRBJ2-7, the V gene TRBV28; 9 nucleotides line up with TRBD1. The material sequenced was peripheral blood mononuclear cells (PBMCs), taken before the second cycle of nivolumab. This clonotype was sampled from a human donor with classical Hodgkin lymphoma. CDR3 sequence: CASSLYRTGVHEQYF. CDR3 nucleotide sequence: TGTGCCAGCAGTTTATACCGGACAGGGGTACACGAGCAGTACTTC.